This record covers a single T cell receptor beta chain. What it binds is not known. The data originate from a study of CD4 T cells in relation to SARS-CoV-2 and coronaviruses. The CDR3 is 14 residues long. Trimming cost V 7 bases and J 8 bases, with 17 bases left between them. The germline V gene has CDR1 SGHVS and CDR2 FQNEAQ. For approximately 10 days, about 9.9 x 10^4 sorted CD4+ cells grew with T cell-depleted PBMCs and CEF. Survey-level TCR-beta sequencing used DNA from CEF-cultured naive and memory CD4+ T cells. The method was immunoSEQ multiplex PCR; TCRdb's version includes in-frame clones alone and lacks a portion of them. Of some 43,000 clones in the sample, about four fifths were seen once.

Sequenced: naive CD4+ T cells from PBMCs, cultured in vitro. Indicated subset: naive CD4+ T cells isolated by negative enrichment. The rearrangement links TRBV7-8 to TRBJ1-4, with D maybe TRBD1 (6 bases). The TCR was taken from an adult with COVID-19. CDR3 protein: CASTQTGMGEKLFF. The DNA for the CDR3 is TGTGCCAGCACCCAAACAGGGATGGGAGAAAAACTGTTTTTT.